The sample holds a few counts of the clone carrying this T cell receptor (beta chain). Its antigen is not identified. These data belong to a study of T cells after yellow fever vaccination. Study conclusions and caveats: FACS-sorted repertoires could harbor abundant contaminating bulk-population clonotypes. Though weaker, the secondary response peaked faster, on day 5 versus 15.

The CDR3 extends over 16 amino acids. V lost 3 bases, J lost 6 bases, and 19 bases lay in between. Germline CDR1 LGHDT, CDR2 YNNKEL (reference sequence). A process of 5'RACE template switching, which added a universal primer site and UMIs, was used to make TCR cDNA. Each CDR3 protein gets one entry after TCRdb re-called the 5' RACE reads with MiXCR. The sample includes about 300,000 distinct CDR3 sequences, roughly 8.7% of them seen just once. The specimen comprised CD4+ T cells sorted from PBMCs, sampled 5 days after the yellow fever booster vaccination. The chain uses TRBV3-1 and TRBJ2-3; tentatively, D is TRBD2 (5 bases). The receptor was isolated from a man younger than 35 who received the YFV17D yellow fever vaccine. The CDR3 loop reads CASSQLPPGMADTQYF. As DNA, the CDR3 is TGTGCCAGCAGCCAGCTACCCCCGGGGATGGCGGATACGCAGTATTTT.